The T cell receptor beta chain under discussion was sequenced for a study of OX40 agonist ivuxolimab in advanced cancers. Findings and caveats of the study: Those patients achieving a partial response at 0.1-3.0 mg/kg showed among the lowest clonal expansion.

Turning to this clone: Its antigen is still unknown.

Assay used: immunoSEQ multiplex PCR; TCRdb lists only in-frame clones, some missing. The sample shows tens of thousands of clones, approximately 81% of them seen only once. The V end was cut by 10 bases, the J end by 3 bases, with 16 bases between. Germline loops: CDR1 MNHEY, CDR2 SVGAGI. CDR3 length: 13 residues. The material was CD4+ or CD8+ T cells sorted from blood, obtained in a trial of the OX40 agonist ivuxolimab. This receptor was taken from an adult with an advanced solid tumor such as melanoma, head and neck, liver or kidney cancer. V gene TRBV6-5 combines with J gene TRBJ2-7; D is ambiguous. The CDR3 sequence is CATKKGLSYEQYF. Written as DNA, the CDR3 is TGTGCCACCAAAAAAGGGCTGAGCTACGAGCAGTACTTC.